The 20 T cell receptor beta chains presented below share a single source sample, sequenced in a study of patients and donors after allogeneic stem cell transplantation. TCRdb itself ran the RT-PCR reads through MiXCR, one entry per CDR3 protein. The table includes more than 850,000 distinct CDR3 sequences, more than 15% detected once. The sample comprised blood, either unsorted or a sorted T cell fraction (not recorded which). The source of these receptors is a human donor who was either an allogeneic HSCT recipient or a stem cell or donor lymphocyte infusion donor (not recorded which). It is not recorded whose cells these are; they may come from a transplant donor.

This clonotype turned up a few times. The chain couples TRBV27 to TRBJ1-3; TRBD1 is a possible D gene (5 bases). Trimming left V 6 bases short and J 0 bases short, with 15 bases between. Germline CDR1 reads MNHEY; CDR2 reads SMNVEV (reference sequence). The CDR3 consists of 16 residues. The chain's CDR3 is CASRSGGGNSGNTIYF. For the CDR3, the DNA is TGTGCCAGCAGAAGCGGGGGAGGAAACTCTGGAAACACCATATATTTT.

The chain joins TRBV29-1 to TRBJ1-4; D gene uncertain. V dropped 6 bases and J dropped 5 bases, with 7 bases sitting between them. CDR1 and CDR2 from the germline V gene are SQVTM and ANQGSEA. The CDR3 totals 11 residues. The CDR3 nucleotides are TGCAGCGTGAGTTCCAATGAAAAACTGTTTTTT. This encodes CSVSSNEKLFF.

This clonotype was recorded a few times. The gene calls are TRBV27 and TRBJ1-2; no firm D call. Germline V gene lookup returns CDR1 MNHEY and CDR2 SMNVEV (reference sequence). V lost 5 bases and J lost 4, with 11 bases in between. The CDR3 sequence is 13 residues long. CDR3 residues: CASSPEASYGYTF. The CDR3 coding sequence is TGTGCCAGCAGTCCAGAAGCGAGCTATGGCTACACCTTC.

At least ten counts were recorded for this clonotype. CDR3 residues: CASSLEGHNEQFF. DNA of the CDR3: TGTGCCAGCAGTTTAGAAGGGCACAATGAGCAGTTCTTC. The chain joins TRBV12-3 or TRBV12-4 to TRBJ2-1, with no clear D. There are 13 residues in the CDR3. Trimming took off 1 base at V and 5 bases at J, with 6 bases between the two ends.

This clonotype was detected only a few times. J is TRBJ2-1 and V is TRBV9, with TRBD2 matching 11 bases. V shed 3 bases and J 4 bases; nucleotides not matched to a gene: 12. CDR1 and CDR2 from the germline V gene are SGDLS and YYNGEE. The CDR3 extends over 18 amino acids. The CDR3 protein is CASSETPTGTSGYNEQFF. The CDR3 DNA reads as TGTGCCAGCAGCGAAACCCCAACCGGGACTAGCGGTTACAATGAGCAGTTCTTC. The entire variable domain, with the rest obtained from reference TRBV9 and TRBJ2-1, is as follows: DSGVTQTPKHLITATGQRVTLRCSPRSGDLSVYWYQQSLDQGLQFLIQYYNGEERAKGNILERFSAQQFPDLHSELNLSSLELGDSALYFCASSETPTGTSGYNEQFFGPGTRLTVL.

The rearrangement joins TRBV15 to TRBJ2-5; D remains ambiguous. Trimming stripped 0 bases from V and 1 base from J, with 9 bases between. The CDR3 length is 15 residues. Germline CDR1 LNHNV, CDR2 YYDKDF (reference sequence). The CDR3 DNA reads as TGTGCCACCAGCAGAGATCAGAGACGCCAAGAGACCCAGTACTTC. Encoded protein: CATSRDQRRQETQYF.

The chain's CDR3 is CASSLGSGAGSNEQFF. CDR3 nucleotides: TGCGCCAGCAGCTTGGGGAGCGGGGCCGGCTCCAATGAGCAGTTCTTC. The rearrangement joins TRBV5-1 to TRBJ2-1; TRBD2 agrees at 7 bases. The CDR3 loop spans 16 amino acids. Germline values: CDR1 SGHRS, CDR2 YFSETQ. V trimming: 0 bases; J trimming: 6 bases; junction bases outside the gene matches: 9.

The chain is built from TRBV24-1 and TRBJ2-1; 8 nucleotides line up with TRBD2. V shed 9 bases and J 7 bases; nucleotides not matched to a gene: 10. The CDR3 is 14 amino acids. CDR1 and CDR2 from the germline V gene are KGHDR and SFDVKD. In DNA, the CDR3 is TGTGCCACCCAAAGCGGGAGTATTGAGAATGAGCAGTTCTTC. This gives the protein CATQSGSIENEQFF.

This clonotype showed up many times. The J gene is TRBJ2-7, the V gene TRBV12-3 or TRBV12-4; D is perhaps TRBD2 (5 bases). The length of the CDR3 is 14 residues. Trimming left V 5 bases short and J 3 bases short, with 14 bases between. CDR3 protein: CASSKGATFYEQYF. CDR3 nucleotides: TGTGCCAGCAGTAAGGGAGCTACCTTCTACGAGCAGTACTTC.

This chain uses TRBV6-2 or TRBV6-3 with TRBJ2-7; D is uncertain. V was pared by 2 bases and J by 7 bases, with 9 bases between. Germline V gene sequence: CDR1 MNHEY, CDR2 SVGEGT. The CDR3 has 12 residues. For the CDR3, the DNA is TGTGCCAGCAGTTACGTGAGGATTGAGCAGTACTTC. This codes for CASSYVRIEQYF.

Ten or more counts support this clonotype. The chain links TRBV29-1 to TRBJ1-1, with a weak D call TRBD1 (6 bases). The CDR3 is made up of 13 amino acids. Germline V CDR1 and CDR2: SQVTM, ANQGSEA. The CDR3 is CSINRAINTEAFF. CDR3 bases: TGCAGTATTAACAGGGCTATAAACACTGAAGCTTTCTTT.

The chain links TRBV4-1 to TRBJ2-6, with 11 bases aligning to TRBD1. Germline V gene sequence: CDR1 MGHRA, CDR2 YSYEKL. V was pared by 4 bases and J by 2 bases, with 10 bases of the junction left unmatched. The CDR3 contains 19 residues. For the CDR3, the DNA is TGCGCCAGCAGCCTAAATTTGGACAGGGGGCTTCCTGGGGCCAACGTCCTGACTTTC. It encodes CASSLNLDRGLPGANVLTF.

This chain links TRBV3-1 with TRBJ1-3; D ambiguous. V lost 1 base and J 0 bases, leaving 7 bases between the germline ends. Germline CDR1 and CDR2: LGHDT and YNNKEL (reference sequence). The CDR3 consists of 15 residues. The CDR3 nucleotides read TGTGCCAGCAGCCAAGGCATTTTCTCTGGAAACACCATATATTTT. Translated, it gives CASSQGIFSGNTIYF.

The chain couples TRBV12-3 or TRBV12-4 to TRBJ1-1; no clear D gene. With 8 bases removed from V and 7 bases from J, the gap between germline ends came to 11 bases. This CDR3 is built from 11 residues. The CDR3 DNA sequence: TGTGCCAGCTACCTGGGCGGTGAAGCTTTCTTT. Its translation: CASYLGGEAFF.

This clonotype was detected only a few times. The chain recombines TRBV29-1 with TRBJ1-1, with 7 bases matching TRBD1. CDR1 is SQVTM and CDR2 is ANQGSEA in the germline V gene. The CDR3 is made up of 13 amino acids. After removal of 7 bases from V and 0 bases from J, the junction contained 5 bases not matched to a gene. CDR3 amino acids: CSAAGQMNTEAFF. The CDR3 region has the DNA TGCAGCGCCGCGGGACAGATGAACACTGAAGCTTTCTTT.

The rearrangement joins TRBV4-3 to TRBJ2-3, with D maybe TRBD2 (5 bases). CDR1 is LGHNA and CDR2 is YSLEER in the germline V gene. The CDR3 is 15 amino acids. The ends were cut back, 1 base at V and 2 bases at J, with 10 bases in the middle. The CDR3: CASSQGGRFTDTQYF. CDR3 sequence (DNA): TGCGCCAGCAGCCAAGGAGGGCGGTTCACAGATACGCAGTATTTT.

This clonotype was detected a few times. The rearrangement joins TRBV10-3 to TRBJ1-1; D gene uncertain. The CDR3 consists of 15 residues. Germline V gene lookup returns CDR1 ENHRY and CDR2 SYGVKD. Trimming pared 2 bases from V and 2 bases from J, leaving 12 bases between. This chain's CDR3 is CAISEEFLRNTEAFF. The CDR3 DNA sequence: TGTGCCATCAGTGAGGAGTTTCTACGCAACACTGAAGCTTTCTTT.

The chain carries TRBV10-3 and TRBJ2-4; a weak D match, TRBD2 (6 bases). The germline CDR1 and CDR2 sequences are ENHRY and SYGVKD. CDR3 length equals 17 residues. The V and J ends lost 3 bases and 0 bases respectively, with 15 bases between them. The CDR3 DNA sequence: TGTGCCATCAGTGACCCTCAGGGACTCGTAGCCAAAAACATTCAGTACTTC. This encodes CAISDPQGLVAKNIQYF.

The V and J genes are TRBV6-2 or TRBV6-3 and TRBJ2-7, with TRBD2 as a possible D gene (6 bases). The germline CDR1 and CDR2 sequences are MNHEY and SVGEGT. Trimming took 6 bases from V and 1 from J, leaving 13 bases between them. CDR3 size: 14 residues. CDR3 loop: CASSHRAGSYEQYF. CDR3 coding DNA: TGTGCCAGCAGCCACCGCGCGGGATCCTACGAGCAGTACTTC.

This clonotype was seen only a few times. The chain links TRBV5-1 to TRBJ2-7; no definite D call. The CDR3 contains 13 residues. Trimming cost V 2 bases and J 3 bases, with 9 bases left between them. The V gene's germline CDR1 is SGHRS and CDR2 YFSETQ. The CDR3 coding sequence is TGCGCCAGCAGCTTCCACAGCAACTACGAGCAGTACTTC. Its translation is CASSFHSNYEQYF.